This TCR beta chain comes out of a study of regulatory T cells in long-lasting Graves disease. V was pared by 3 bases and J by 1 base, with 12 bases between. The germline V gene encodes CDR1 ENHRY and CDR2 SYGVKD. This CDR3 has 15 amino acids. Libraries of TCR beta came from iRepertoire HTBI primers plus Arm-PCR of CDR3 regions. In the study's own analysis: 60 or so TRBV and some 15 TRBJ segments were identified across samples. MiXCR, applied by TCRdb to the multiplex PCR reads, yields one record per CDR3 protein. What appears here as the V and J calls and clone size reflects TCRdb's work, not the paper's. The repertoire holds hundreds of thousands of distinct CDR3 sequences, about a fifth seen once, with 6.5% to 8% in the top ten. Broader study findings: It was in persistent disease that TRBV28, TRBJ1-2 and TRBJ2-5 were favored.

Time point denoted: persistent/refractory GD, antithyroid drugs over 5 years with positive TRAb. Making the TCR library involved RNA that had been extracted from PBMCs. The authors drew approximately 10 milliliters of peripheral blood into EDTA tubes. A note on this clonotype: Its antigen remains unidentified. A read error may explain this, as a much larger clone is one base away.

The TCR was taken from a female donor with Graves disease. V gene TRBV10-3 combines with J gene TRBJ1-1, with D tentatively TRBD1 (5 bases). Source: peripheral blood mononuclear cells (PBMCs), taken when the disease was refractory, from a patient treated with antithyroid drugs. The CDR3 bases are TGTGCCATCAGTGATCTTACGGGGCGGAACACTGAAGCTTTCTTT. This sequence encodes CAISDLTGRNTEAFF.